The clone carrying this T cell receptor (beta chain) was counted between two and nine times. Its antigen is unknown. The entry originates in a study of beta chain features in type 1 diabetes. The study, taken as a whole, reports: All four CD4+ subsets from Type 1 diabetes patients carried moderately but significantly shorter TCRB CDR3s.

V trimming: 7 bases; J trimming: 8 bases; junction bases outside the gene matches: 4. The CDR3 contains 11 residues. Germline V gene sequence: CDR1 DFQATT, CDR2 SNEGSKA (reference sequence). Per donor, one heparinised blood draw averaged roughly 120 mL. What was sequenced were expressed TCRB transcripts, since all of the isolated RNA had been reverse transcribed. Only in-frame clones appear in the TCRdb table, and some are missing; sequencing was by immunoSEQ multiplex PCR. This table has 95,000 to 150,000 clones, 16% appearing once. This rearrangement joins TRBV20-1 to TRBJ1-2; 10 bases map to TRBD1. The material sequenced was central memory CD4+ T cells from blood. This receptor was identified in a man aged 25-40 years with type 1 diabetes. The CDR3, as DNA: TGCAGTGGGACAGGGGGTTTGGGCTACACCTTC. Protein: CSGTGGLGYTF.